This TCR beta chain was captured by sequencing in a study of blood T cell repertoires in COVID-19. Study in general: The origin of the acute and convalescent COVID-19 samples was the United States, Italy and Spain. Sources were T cells, B-cell-depleted T cells, or PBMCs; the material itself was cDNA or gDNA.

CDR1 is SGHKS and CDR2 is YYEKEE in the germline V gene (reference sequence). The CDR3 runs to 13 residues. Trimming took off 0 bases at V and 7 bases at J, with 10 bases between the two ends. In the study's own analysis: Amplification with reference gene primers provided the estimates of nucleated cell counts. The repertoire was sequenced with immunoSEQ multiplex PCR; TCRdb's copy has only in-frame clones and lacks some. Clone size and V and J calls were adopted from that table, with D and trimming inferred from the DNA. Of approximately 400,000 clones in the sample, approximately 80% were seen once.

The sample comprised peripheral blood. The chain uses TRBV5-5 and TRBJ1-1, with D unclear. The origin of this receptor is a human donor with acute or convalescent COVID-19. The donor label of this sample is uncertain. The CDR3 coding sequence is TGTGCCAGCAGCTTGGGGCAACGCCGTGAAGCTTTCTTT. It specifies CASSLGQRREAFF. The entire variable domain, with the rest obtained from reference TRBV5-5 and TRBJ1-1, is as follows: DAGVTQSPTHLIKTRGQQVTLRCSPISGHKSVSWYQQVLGQGPQFIFQYYEKEERGRGNFPDRFSARQFPNYSSELNVNALLLGDSALYLCASSLGQRREAFFGQGTRLTVV.